The clone carrying this TCR beta chain was observed a single time. The CDR3 extends over 16 amino acids. V gave up 0 bases and J gave up 0 bases, with 11 bases separating them. The V gene's germline CDR1 is MNHEY and CDR2 SMNVEV (reference sequence). The data originate from a study of shared T cell receptors in the human thymus. Sequenced by immunoSEQ multiplex PCR; TCRdb stores in-frame clones only, minus some. The sample carries around 340,000 clones, over 90% recorded once. This sequence was found in a human donor. This chain connects TRBV27 to TRBJ1-1; D perhaps matches TRBD1 (6 bases). The sequenced sample consisted of thymocytes. The CDR3 loop is CASSLSNRGLNTEAFF. The CDR3 DNA reads as TGTGCCAGCAGTTTATCGAATCGGGGGCTGAACACTGAAGCTTTCTTT.